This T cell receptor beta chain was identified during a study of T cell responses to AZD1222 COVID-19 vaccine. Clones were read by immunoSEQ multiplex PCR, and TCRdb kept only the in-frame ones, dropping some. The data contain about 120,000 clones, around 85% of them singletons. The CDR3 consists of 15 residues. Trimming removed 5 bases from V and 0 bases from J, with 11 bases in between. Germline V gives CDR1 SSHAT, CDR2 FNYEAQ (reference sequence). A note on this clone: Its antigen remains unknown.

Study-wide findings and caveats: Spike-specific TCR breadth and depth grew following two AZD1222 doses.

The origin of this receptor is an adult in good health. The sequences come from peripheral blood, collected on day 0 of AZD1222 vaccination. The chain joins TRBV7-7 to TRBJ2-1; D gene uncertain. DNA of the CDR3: TGTGCCAGCAGCAAGGACCCTAGCTCCTACAATGAGCAGTTCTTC. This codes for CASSKDPSSYNEQFF.